This T cell receptor beta chain derives from a study of graft-versus-host responses after intestinal transplantation. The overall study: Multivisceral, liver-intestinal, or isolated intestinal transplants were received by the recipients.

Trimming pared 6 bases from V and 1 base from J, leaving 10 bases between. The CDR3 length is 13 residues. Per germline, CDR1 MDHEN and CDR2 SYDVKM. Study-level results: Investigators detected GvH clones in recipient marrow, with some emerging earlier in ileum or blood.

Using immunoSEQ multiplex PCR, the repertoire was profiled, and TCRdb retains in-frame clones only, with some absent. Here the sample spans roughly 89,000 clones, about 93% being singletons. This clone has more than one count but fewer than ten. Antigen: not known. The chain couples TRBV28 to TRBJ2-7; D perhaps matches TRBD1 (6 bases). The TCR comes from a human donor who received an intestinal transplant. Material: unstimulated CD4+ T cells sorted from spleen or lymph node cells, obtained before intestinal transplant. The CDR3 nucleotides are TGTGCCAGCAGCTCCGGACAGTCCTACGAGCAGTACTTC. Translated: CASSSGQSYEQYF.